This TCR beta chain was documented in a study of chemoradiotherapy in HPV16-positive cancers (dated 2022 in TCRdb). With regard to the full study: Functional T-cell assays on cells from a couple of HPV16-positive patients defined candidate HPV-specific T-cell clones and common TCR motifs. The candidate HPV-specific TCRs and motifs were subsequently tracked in TCR repertoires obtained from fewer than 95 patients with HPV-related cancers. Whether T-cell immunity against the HPV oncoproteins E6 and E7 changes during chemoradiotherapy and whether survival is affected by this immunity were examined in the study.

Including the terminal cysteine and phenylalanine, the CDR3 comprises 13 residues. Only CDR3 DNA is held: 39 bases, read in frame from base 1. V drops 2 bases and J drops 7 bases, leaving 10 bases in between. CDR1 and CDR2, looked up from the germline V gene, are SGHDT and YYEEEE. The library was made by the immunoSEQ multiplex PCR assay. The immuneACCESS repertoire file appears here via TCRdb, limited to in-frame rearrangements. These files lack a portion of the clones; in checked studies, under half of the deficit traces to unresolved V genes, and the cause of the others is not known. Counted in this sample were more than 10,000 clones; around 62% of them appeared once. Jointly, the top ten make up over 15% of the sample. Because repertoires were sampled repeatedly during chemoradiotherapy, clonal expansion in the tumor microenvironment could be followed. Overall study results and their limits: The functional definition of HPV-specific T cells came from only a couple of HPV16-positive patients, and the survival association was reported for HPV16-positive patients. Expansion of candidate HPV-specific clones and E7-related TCR motifs was observed in the tumor microenvironment during treatment, whereas no such expansion was observed for non-HPV-specific T cells. Among HPV16-positive patients, expansion of HPV-responsive T cells during chemoradiotherapy was associated with better recurrence-free survival.

Of note for this clone: The target of this receptor is not known. Nothing much larger sits one base from this clone, and base qualities are not available.

Sampling took place from a patient who underwent chemoradiotherapy. The V and J genes are TRBV5-6 and TRBJ1-5; a tentative D match to TRBD1 spans 5 bases. This clonotype was sampled from a human donor with HPV-associated anogenital cancer. The bases read TGTGCCAGCAGCTTTACAGGCCGCCAGCCCCAGCATTTT. This gives the protein CASSFTGRQPQHF.